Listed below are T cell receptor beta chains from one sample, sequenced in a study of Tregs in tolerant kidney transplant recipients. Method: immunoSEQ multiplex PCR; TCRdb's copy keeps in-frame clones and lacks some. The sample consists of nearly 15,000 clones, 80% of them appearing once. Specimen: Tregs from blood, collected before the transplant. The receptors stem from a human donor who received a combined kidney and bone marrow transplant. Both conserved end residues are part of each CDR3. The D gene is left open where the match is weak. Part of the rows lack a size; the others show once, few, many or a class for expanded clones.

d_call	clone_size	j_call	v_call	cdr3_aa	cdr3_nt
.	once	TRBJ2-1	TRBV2	CASTLYNEQFF	TGTGCCAGCACCCTTTACAATGAGCAGTTCTTC
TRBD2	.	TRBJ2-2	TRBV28	CASSPWTSGRKDTGELFF	TGTGCCAGCAGCCCCTGGACTAGCGGGAGGAAGGACACCGGGGAGCTGTTTTTT
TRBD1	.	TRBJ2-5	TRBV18	CASSPISTGGGETQYF	TGTGCCAGCTCACCCATTTCGACAGGGGGGGGAGAGACCCAGTACTTC
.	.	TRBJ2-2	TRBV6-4	CASTLDSANTGELFF	TGTGCCAGCACCCTGGACAGCGCGAACACCGGGGAGCTGTTTTTT
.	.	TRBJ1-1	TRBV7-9	CASSYSPERAFF	TGTGCCAGCAGCTACTCCCCGGAGCGGGCTTTCTTT
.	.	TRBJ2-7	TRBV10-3	CAISAGGTAIEQYF	TGTGCCATCAGCGCTGGGGGGACTGCTATCGAGCAGTACTTC
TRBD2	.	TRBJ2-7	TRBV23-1	CASSPPNSGDSYEQYF	TGCGCCAGCAGTCCCCCAAACAGCGGGGACTCCTACGAGCAGTACTTC
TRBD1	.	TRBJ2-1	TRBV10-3	CAIGQGPYNEQFF	TGTGCCATCGGACAGGGGCCCTACAATGAGCAGTTCTTC
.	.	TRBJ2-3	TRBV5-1	CASSFWAGTTDTQYF	TGCGCCAGCAGCTTTTGGGCGGGGACCACAGATACGCAGTATTTT
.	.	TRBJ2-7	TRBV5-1	CASSPGASYEQYF	TGCGCCAGCAGCCCCGGAGCTAGCTACGAGCAGTACTTC